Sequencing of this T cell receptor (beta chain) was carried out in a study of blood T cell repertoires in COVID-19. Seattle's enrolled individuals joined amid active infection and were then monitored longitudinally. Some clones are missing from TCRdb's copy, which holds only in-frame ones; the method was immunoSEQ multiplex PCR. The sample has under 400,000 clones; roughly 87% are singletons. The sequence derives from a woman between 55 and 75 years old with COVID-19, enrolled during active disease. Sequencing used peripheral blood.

The CDR3 reads CASSRTGVWTGELFF. Written as DNA, the CDR3 is TGCGCCAGCAGCCGGACAGGGGTATGGACCGGGGAGCTGTTTTTT. The V and J genes are TRBV4-1 and TRBJ2-2; 9 bases are shared with TRBD1. Per germline, CDR1 MGHRA and CDR2 YSYEKL. The junction had 5 bases not matched to a gene; V was cut back by 4 bases and J by 5 bases. This CDR3 region has 15 residues.